This T cell receptor beta chain was captured in a study of CD8+CD57+ T cells in acquired aplastic anemia. Genomic DNA acted as the template from which TCR beta VDJ combination and CDR3 sequence profiling were carried out. TCRdb re-derived calls from the reads in MiXCR, one entry per CDR3 protein. Of roughly 200,000 distinct CDR3 sequences in the sample, roughly 63% were seen once. The ends lost 6 bases at V and 4 bases at J; junction bases unmatched: 3. This CDR3 spans 14 amino acids. For sequencing, patients were chosen who had shown expansion of CD8+CD57+ cells by flow cytometry. There were no patients without severe acquired aplastic anemia. This clonotype was seen ten or more times.

The chain carries TRBV12-3 or TRBV12-4 and TRBJ2-3; TRBD1 matches at 11 bases. Sequencing was carried out using sorted CD4+, CD8+, or CD8+CD57+ T cells (not recorded which) from PBMCs. This receptor was obtained from a human donor with aplastic anemia. The CDR3 region is CASRRTGGADTQYF. The CDR3 nucleotides read TGTGCCAGCAGAAGGACAGGGGGCGCAGATACGCAGTATTTT.